The 30 T cell receptor beta chains reported below all come from one sample, sequenced in a study of cytomegalovirus exposure and HLA in healthy donors. Produced via immunoSEQ multiplex PCR; TCRdb's table is partial and in-frame only. This sample has about 130,000 clones, with 80% to 90% found just once. The sample comprised PBMCs. The receptors come from a woman aged 18-35 years in good health and CMV-seronegative.

The chain recombines TRBV7-9 with TRBJ1-1, with 8 nucleotides matching TRBD1. The CDR3 spans 14 residues. Germline V gene data show CDR1 as SEHNR and CDR2 as FQNEAQ (reference sequence). The trim removed 5 bases at V and 3 bases at J, leaving 5 bases unmatched. The CDR3 bases are TGTGCCAGCAGCCTAACAGGGGGGGACACTGAAGCTTTCTTT. Its protein is CASSLTGGDTEAFF.

The chain carries TRBV5-4 and TRBJ2-2; perhaps TRBD2 as D (6 bases). Germline CDR1 and CDR2: SGHNT and YYREEE (reference sequence). The CDR3 covers 15 residues. V was pared by 5 bases and J by 5 bases, with 16 bases between. CDR3 sequence reads: CASRRAGRKTGELFF. Written as DNA, the CDR3 is TGTGCCAGCAGAAGGGCAGGGAGGAAGACCGGGGAGCTGTTTTTT. The full variable domain, its missing parts supplied by reference TRBV5-4 and TRBJ2-2, is ETGVTQSPTHLIKTRGQQVTLRCSSQSGHNTVSWYQQALGQGPQFIFQYYREEENGRGNFPPRFSGLQFPNYSSELNVNALELDDSALYLCASRRAGRKTGELFFGEGSRLTVL.

The chain has TRBV10-3 and TRBJ1-1; D perhaps matches TRBD1 (5 bases). V lost 8 bases, J lost 1 base, and 20 bases lay in between. CDR1 and CDR2 from the germline V gene are ENHRY and SYGVKD. The CDR3 sequence is 16 residues long. CDR3 bases: TGTGCCATCTCGCCCAGGGAAATGGCCAGGAACACTGAAGCTTTCTTT. Its translation: CAISPREMARNTEAFF.

The genes are TRBV29-1 and TRBJ2-1; 7 bases agree with TRBD1. V lost 0 bases and J lost 1; bases outside the gene matches: 6. CDR1 is SQVTM and CDR2 is ANQGSEA in the germline V gene. This CDR3 comprises 16 residues. The CDR3 sequence: CSVEEGLGQSYNEQFF. The CDR3 coding sequence is TGCAGCGTTGAAGAGGGATTGGGACAGTCCTACAATGAGCAGTTCTTC.

V and J are TRBV11-2 and TRBJ2-1, with TRBD2 as a possible D gene (6 bases). The germline V gene encodes CDR1 SGHAT and CDR2 FQNNGV. The V end lost 1 base, the J end lost 2 bases, and 6 bases lay between the germline ends. This CDR3 comprises 14 residues. As DNA, the CDR3 is TGTGCCAGCAGCTTAGGGGGGGCCTACAATGAGCAGTTCTTC. This translates into CASSLGGAYNEQFF.

The chain recombines TRBV6-1 with TRBJ2-3; no reliable D call. Trimming stripped 9 bases from V and 4 bases from J, with 11 bases between. Germline CDR1 is MNHNS and CDR2 is SASEGT. The CDR3 is 12 amino acids. CDR3 DNA sequence: TGTGCCAGTGCTGGTGGCCCAGATACGCAGTATTTT. Its translation is CASAGGPDTQYF.

The genes are TRBV4-1 and TRBJ1-5, with D hard to call. In germline, CDR1 is MGHRA, CDR2 YSYEKL. V lost 1 base and J 4 bases, leaving 11 bases between the germline ends. The CDR3 sequence is 15 residues long. DNA of the CDR3: TGCGCCAGCAGCCAAGTCGCACAGACAAATCAGCCCCAGCATTTT. Its translation: CASSQVAQTNQPQHF.

The rearrangement joins TRBV4-2 to TRBJ2-5, with 7 nucleotides matching TRBD1. The CDR3 is made up of 16 amino acids. Germline CDR1 and CDR2: LGHNA and YNFKEQ. After removal of 3 bases from V and 1 base from J, the junction contained 8 bases not matched to a gene. The CDR3 bases are TGTGCCAGCAGCCACCGGACAGGATCCTTCCAAGAGACCCAGTACTTC. This encodes CASSHRTGSFQETQYF.

Here the CDR3 reads CASSAMTGVNEKLFF. The CDR3 nucleotides read TGTGCCAGCAGCGCGATGACAGGGGTGAATGAAAAACTGTTTTTT. The chain has TRBV9 and TRBJ1-4; the match to TRBD1 covers 8 bases. CDR3 length: 15 residues. From germline, CDR1 is SGDLS and CDR2 YYNGEE. J lost 5 bases, V lost 3 bases, and 6 bases had no gene match.

The V call is TRBV9, the J call TRBJ2-1; D gene uncertain. This CDR3 is 13 amino acids long. V lost 0 bases to trimming and J lost 8 bases, with 9 bases between them. Germline CDR1 SGDLS, CDR2 YYNGEE. The DNA of the CDR3 is TGTGCCAGCAGCGTAGGAGACTGGGATGAGCAGTTCTTC. Translation gives CASSVGDWDEQFF.

The V call is TRBV6-1, the J call TRBJ1-6, with 9 bases fitting TRBD1. CDR1 is MNHNS, CDR2 SASEGT, per germline. The CDR3 sequence is 14 residues long. With 5 bases clipped from V and 5 bases from J, the junction kept 1 base outside the gene matches. The CDR3 protein is CASSWTGDNSPLHF. CDR3 sequence (DNA): TGTGCCAGCAGTTGGACAGGGGATAATTCACCCCTCCACTTT.

The chain has TRBV10-2 and TRBJ1-2; TRBD1 agrees at 8 bases. Per the germline V gene, CDR1 is WSHSY and CDR2 is SAAADI. This CDR3 comprises 18 residues. V lost 0 bases and J lost 8; bases outside the gene matches: 17. CDR3 bases: TGCGCCAGCAGTGAGTCCCGATTTGGACAGGGAAGGAGTAACGGCTACACCTTC. Its translation: CASSESRFGQGRSNGYTF.

The chain has TRBV28 and TRBJ1-5; 8 positions agree with TRBD1. CDR1 and CDR2 (germline): MDHEN, SYDVKM. J gave up 6 bases and V 5 bases, and 6 bases lay outside the gene matches. This CDR3 comprises 14 residues. CDR3 amino acids: CASSPGQGTQPQHF. The CDR3, as DNA: TGTGCCAGCAGTCCAGGACAGGGAACTCAGCCCCAGCATTTT.

This chain uses TRBV2 with TRBJ2-4; no reliable D call. This CDR3 contains 16 residues. Germline CDR1 SNHLY, CDR2 FYNNEI. Trimming pared 4 bases from V and 1 base from J, leaving 14 bases between. In nucleotides, the CDR3 is TGTGCCAGCAGTGTCGGTCGGGTAAGGGCCAAAAACATTCAGTACTTC. Residues: CASSVGRVRAKNIQYF.

This chain uses TRBV7-9 with TRBJ2-1, with 10 bases aligning to TRBD2. V was clipped by 6 bases and J by 1 base; unmatched bases: 6. CDR3 length: 16 amino acids. Germline V CDR1 and CDR2: SEHNR, FQNEAQ (reference sequence). The CDR3 DNA reads TGTGCCAGCAGACCTAGCGGGGGCCATTCCTACAATGAGCAGTTCTTC. Its translation is CASRPSGGHSYNEQFF.

This clone has more than one count but fewer than ten. The CDR3 is CASSPGAGEKLFF. CDR3 bases: TGTGCCAGCTCACCAGGGGCAGGGGAAAAACTGTTTTTT. This sequence joins TRBV18 and TRBJ1-4; TRBD1 is a possible D gene (5 bases). The germline V gene has CDR1 KGHSH and CDR2 LQKENI. This CDR3 spans 13 amino acids. The V end lost 2 bases, the J end lost 8 bases, and 9 bases lay between the germline ends.

The V gene is TRBV6-1, the J gene TRBJ2-7, with TRBD1 matching 7 bases. J lost 1 base, V lost 7 bases, and 10 bases had no gene match. CDR3 length: 15 residues. CDR1 and CDR2 (germline): MNHNS, SASEGT. CDR3 in amino acids: CASTVRETGSYEQYF. The CDR3 nucleotides are TGTGCCAGCACCGTTCGTGAGACAGGGTCCTACGAGCAGTACTTC.

This rearrangement joins TRBV12-5 to TRBJ1-5, with 7 bases aligning to TRBD1. From germline, CDR1 is LGHNT and CDR2 FRNRAP. The CDR3 is 15 residues long. Trimming took 2 bases from V and 3 from J; bases not matched to a gene: 4. Written as DNA, the CDR3 is TGTGCTAGTGGTTTGCAGGACAGGAACAATCAGCCCCAGCATTTT. Translation gives CASGLQDRNNQPQHF.

The rearrangement joins TRBV2 to TRBJ2-4; D is uncertain. CDR1 SNHLY and CDR2 FYNNEI come from the germline V gene. The CDR3 runs to 12 residues. V lost 4 bases, J lost 2 bases, and 3 bases lay in between. CDR3 protein: CASSGPKNIQYF. As DNA, the CDR3 is TGTGCCAGCAGTGGGCCCAAAAACATTCAGTACTTC.

This rearrangement joins TRBV5-1 to TRBJ1-1; tentative D call: TRBD1 (5 bases). The CDR3 runs 15 residues. From germline, CDR1 is SGHRS and CDR2 YFSETQ. The ends were cut back, 4 bases at V and 3 bases at J, with 16 bases in the middle. CDR3 coding DNA: TGCGCCAGCAGCATGAGGGGAGGAGTCGACACTGAAGCTTTCTTT. This gives the protein CASSMRGGVDTEAFF.

The chain has TRBV27 and TRBJ2-7; a weak D match, TRBD1 (6 bases). The germline CDR1 and CDR2 sequences are MNHEY and SMNVEV (reference sequence). The CDR3 is made up of 13 amino acids. Trimming took off 4 bases at V and 4 bases at J, with 11 bases between the two ends. For the CDR3, the DNA is TGTGCCAGCAGTTATAAACAGGGTTACGAGCAGTACTTC. This gives the protein CASSYKQGYEQYF.

This clone has a single count. Here the CDR3 reads CASSHRGLTEAFF. DNA for the CDR3: TGTGCCAGCAGCCACAGAGGACTCACTGAAGCTTTCTTT. The rearrangement uses TRBV7-3 and TRBJ1-1, with D unclear. Per germline, CDR1 SGHTA and CDR2 FQGTGA. V lost 5 bases and J 4 bases, leaving 11 bases between the germline ends. This CDR3 spans 13 amino acids.

The chain links TRBV9 to TRBJ1-3; the D gene is possibly TRBD1 (5 bases). V was trimmed by 4 bases and J by 3 bases, leaving 11 bases between them. Germline V CDR1 and CDR2: SGDLS, YYNGEE. The CDR3 loop spans 14 amino acids. CDR3 in DNA: TGTGCCAGCAGCCCCGGGGGGGATGGAAACACCATATATTTT. It is translated as CASSPGGDGNTIYF.

The CDR3 protein is CASSSSGVNEQFF. The CDR3 DNA sequence: TGTGCCAGCAGTTCTTCAGGGGTCAATGAGCAGTTCTTC. V and J are TRBV6-1 and TRBJ2-1, with D possibly matching TRBD1 (6 bases). The CDR3 has 13 amino acids. Looked up from germline, CDR1 is MNHNS and CDR2 is SASEGT. Deletions cut 5 bases from V and 6 bases from J, with 11 bases between.

The chain recombines TRBV10-1 with TRBJ1-2; 9 bases are a match to TRBD1. The CDR3 is made up of 14 amino acids. Germline-derived CDR1 and CDR2 are WNHNN and SYGVQD (reference sequence). The V and J ends lost 7 bases and 4 bases, in that order; junction bases with no gene match: 7. The CDR3 sequence: CASKLQGAFYGYTF. Here the CDR3 DNA reads TGCGCCAGCAAACTACAGGGGGCATTCTATGGCTACACCTTC.

The rearrangement uses TRBV6-1 and TRBJ1-3, with TRBD1 matching over 7 bases. With 4 bases clipped from V and 1 base from J, the junction kept 1 base outside the gene matches. The CDR3 extends over 14 amino acids. CDR1 is MNHNS, CDR2 SASEGT, per germline. The chain's CDR3 is CASSATGSGNTIYF. The CDR3 bases are TGTGCCAGCAGTGCGACAGGGTCTGGAAACACCATATATTTT.

The V and J genes are TRBV11-2 and TRBJ1-1, with D possibly TRBD1 on 6 matching bases. Per the germline V gene, CDR1 is SGHAT and CDR2 is FQNNGV. The V end lost 1 base, the J end lost 4 bases, and 22 bases lay between the germline ends. The CDR3 covers 18 residues. CDR3 nucleotides: TGTGCCAGCAGCTTAGTTAGAGGGGGTAGGGGGATTAGCACTGAAGCTTTCTTT. The encoded protein is CASSLVRGGRGISTEAFF. The full variable domain, rest sourced from reference TRBV11-2 and TRBJ1-1, is EAGVAQSPRYKIIEKRQSVAFWCNPISGHATLYWYQQILGQGPKLLIQFQNNGVVDDSQLPKDRFSAERLKGVDSTLKIQPAKLEDSAVYLCASSLVRGGRGISTEAFFGQGTRLTVV.

The CDR3: CASSLVTSGGMYQETQYF. Written as DNA, the CDR3 is TGCGCCAGCAGCTTGGTGACTAGCGGGGGGATGTACCAAGAGACCCAGTACTTC. V is TRBV5-1 and J is TRBJ2-5, with 13 positions matching TRBD2. Germline loops: CDR1 SGHRS, CDR2 YFSETQ. This CDR3 has 18 amino acids. The ends lost 0 bases at V and 0 bases at J; junction bases unmatched: 5.

This chain links TRBV10-2 with TRBJ2-3; a weak D match, TRBD2 (5 bases). The CDR3 runs to 17 residues. V was pared by 3 bases and J by 2 bases, with 18 bases between. CDR1 is WSHSY, CDR2 SAAADI, per germline. CDR3 bases: TGCGCCAGCAGTGACCCCCTCGCTAGCTATACCACAGATACGCAGTATTTT. Amino acids: CASSDPLASYTTDTQYF.

V usage is TRBV5-6 and J usage is TRBJ2-3; 11 nucleotides line up with TRBD2. The V gene's germline CDR1 is SGHDT and CDR2 YYEEEE. The CDR3 totals 16 residues. The trim removed 1 base at V and 1 base at J, leaving 2 bases unmatched. CDR3 DNA sequence: TGTGCCAGCAGCTTGACTAGCGGGGGACGCACAGATACGCAGTATTTT. Protein: CASSLTSGGRTDTQYF.